A single TCR beta chain is shown here with its context. Its antigen has not been determined. It has no much larger one-base neighbor in the sample; base qualities were not kept. Libraries came from 5' RACE. TCRdb names Illumina HiSeq 2500 as the instrument used. A second PCR of roughly 7 to 11 cycles was performed with a sample-barcoded 5' primer and a J-beta primer mix. Each TCR beta cDNA molecule received a unique molecular identifier from a template-switch 5' adaptor carrying 12 random nucleotides. Each sample yielded at least 2.5 million CDR3-containing paired-end reads. All of the RNA was converted into first-strand cDNA using the Mint cDNA synthesis kit, with a TRBC-specific oligonucleotide serving as the primer. All cDNA was treated with uracil-DNA glycosylase and then went through a first 18-cycle PCR with the universal primers M1SS and BC2_uni_R. Per the original workflow: For normalization, 1 million high-quality reads were randomly selected from each sample, with every read carrying a distinct molecular identifier. Reads with shared molecular identifiers were discarded instead of being binned into consensus sequences. MiTCR, set to a Q25 quality threshold and the strictest error-elimination algorithm, was used for CDR3 identification, clonotype clustering and error correction. A nonparametric unseen species model with Euler transformation was used to estimate lower-bound total TCR beta diversity. The public reads were reprocessed in TCRdb via fastp at Q25 and MiXCR, keeping in-frame beta chains. Records with the same CDR3 protein are collapsed into one entry carrying the most frequent genes and DNA. It is TCRdb's table, rather than the study itself, that gives the V and J calls and clone size. The sample table shows about 1.4 million distinct CDR3 sequences, and approximately 59% are seen once. The ten largest clones capture over 5% of the sample.

The entry originates in a study of blood T cells in healthy people across ages (dated by TCRdb to the mid-2010s). For the study in its entirety: Template switching captured roughly one uniquely barcoded TCR beta cDNA molecule per two T cells in model experiments. Two additional independent replicas of 1 million unique cDNA reads from the same blood draw were analyzed for two donors (one aged 18 to 30 and one aged 80 or older). To avoid experimental bias, donors of different ages were distributed randomly across sequencing lanes. To track age-related changes in TCR beta repertoire diversity, the study relied on deep sequencing normalized with unique cDNA molecular identifiers. Donors were grouped into four age groups: young (average roughly 17 years), middle-aged (39), aged (about 59) and long-lived (about 90). What the study reported, not specific to this receptor: Estimates of total diversity from one million sequenced T cells were regarded as lower bounds and underestimates. Observed TCR beta diversity per million T cells fell roughly linearly with age, and a significant reduction was already apparent by age around 44. A strong correlation was found between observed TCR beta diversity and the percentage of naive T cells measured by flow cytometry. Conclusive comparison of naive and antigen-experienced compartments was prevented by the profiling of bulk unsorted PBMCs. Because donor CMV infection status was unknown, age-related changes in expanded clonotypes were potentially confounded. Compared with the aged group, the long-lived group had more naive CD4+ T cells, fewer expanded clones and increased TCR diversity, a pattern suggesting age selection.

Inclusive of the bounding cysteine and phenylalanine, the CDR3 is 18 residues long. Only CDR3 DNA remains: 54 bases, in frame from the first base. V loses 3 bases of germline sequence and J loses 0 bases, and the interval between the two ends is 18 bases. CDR1 is given as DFQATT and CDR2 as SNEGSKA, both from the germline V gene (reference sequence). Donors were about 36 systemically healthy Caucasian individuals from Russia aged roughly 6 to 90 years. Each donor gave about 9.2 milliliters of peripheral blood, drawn into EDTA-treated Vacutainer tubes. Ficoll-Paque density-gradient centrifugation was used to isolate PBMCs, with at least 6 million obtained per sample. Total RNA, at least 5 micrograms per sample, was extracted from PBMCs with Trizol reagent. The percentages of naive CD45RAhigh/CD27high T cells were determined by flow cytometry on a PBMC aliquot from every donor.

Sequenced: blood. The sequence came from a man younger than 30 in good health. The chain is assembled from TRBV20-1 and TRBJ1-6; no confident D gene assignment can be made. The DNA is TGCAGTGCTAGTTTTGTTGGCGGCCAGAGCTCCTATAATTCACCCCTCCACTTT. It translates to CSASFVGGQSSYNSPLHF.